The 21 T cell receptor beta chains given below trace back to one sample, sequenced in a study of spatial heterogeneity in lung cancer. Time point given: blood at routine non-recurrence follow-up after resection. Whole RNA, which was extracted from tumor, nontumor lung tissue or frozen PBMC, was sequenced without any cell sorting. TCRdb reanalysed the 5' RACE reads using MiXCR and keeps one entry per CDR3 protein. The table lists about 120,000 distinct CDR3 sequences, 12% of them singletons. Source: PBMCs, taken at follow-up. Receptor source: a male donor with early-stage non-small cell lung cancer.

The rearrangement joins TRBV12-5 to TRBJ1-2, with unresolved D. The CDR3 spans 12 residues. Trimming pared 4 bases from V and 4 bases from J, leaving 7 bases between. From germline, CDR1 is LGHNT and CDR2 FRNRAP. The CDR3 bases are TGTGCTAGTGGTTCCTGGACCTATGGCTACACCTTC. Translated: CASGSWTYGYTF.

V usage is TRBV29-1 and J usage is TRBJ1-2; D perhaps matches TRBD1 (5 bases). The CDR3 is 13 amino acids. Deletions cut 6 bases from V and 4 bases from J, with 15 bases between. The germline CDR1 and CDR2 sequences are SQVTM and ANQGSEA. The CDR3 region is CSVSPGATYGYTF. The CDR3 nucleotides are TGCAGCGTCTCTCCCGGGGCCACCTATGGCTACACCTTC.

This clonotype was seen a handful of times. The chain combines TRBV6-5 with TRBJ1-1; possible D gene TRBD1, 6 bases. Trimming stripped 4 bases from V and 1 base from J, with 13 bases between. The CDR3 covers 15 residues. CDR1 is MNHEY and CDR2 is SVGAGI in the germline V gene. Here the CDR3 reads CASSSWTDQNTEAFF. DNA for the CDR3: TGTGCCAGCAGTTCTTGGACAGACCAGAACACTGAAGCTTTCTTT.

This clonotype was found many times. The chain's CDR3 is CASSYTGSRGRTDTQYF. Written as DNA, the CDR3 is TGTGCCAGCAGTTACACGGGTTCCCGGGGACGCACAGATACGCAGTATTTT. This chain uses TRBV6-2 or TRBV6-3 with TRBJ2-3; D tentatively reads TRBD1 or TRBD2 (5 bases each). Germline values: CDR1 MNHEY, CDR2 SVGEGT. V lost 2 bases to trimming and J lost 1 base, with 16 bases between them. The CDR3 is made up of 17 amino acids.

The V and J genes are TRBV7-2 and TRBJ1-2, with TRBD1 matching over 12 bases. The V gene end was trimmed by 5 bases and the J gene end by 6 bases; junction bases not matched to a gene: 4. The CDR3 spans 14 residues. CDR1 is SGHTA, CDR2 FQGNSA, per germline. CDR3: CASSEGTGGDGYTF. The CDR3 nucleotides are TGTGCCAGCAGCGAAGGGACAGGGGGCGATGGCTACACCTTC.

This clonotype showed up many times. The chain carries TRBV10-3 and TRBJ2-5; D is uncertain. This CDR3 has 13 amino acids. V shed 1 base and J shed 2 bases, with 5 bases lying between them. The germline gives CDR1 ENHRY, CDR2 SYGVKD. The CDR3 DNA reads as TGTGCCATCAGTGAGTTCGGACAAGAGACCCAGTACTTC. Protein sequence: CAISEFGQETQYF.

V is TRBV28 and J is TRBJ2-7, with no clear D. The germline V gene encodes CDR1 MDHEN and CDR2 SYDVKM. The CDR3 is made up of 14 amino acids. Trimming pared 3 bases from V and 2 bases from J, leaving 11 bases between. CDR3 residues: CASSFSSVPYEQYF. The CDR3, as DNA: TGTGCCAGCAGTTTTTCGTCGGTCCCCTACGAGCAGTACTTC.

The gene calls are TRBV13 and TRBJ2-7; D uncertain. The V end was cut by 6 bases, the J end by 3 bases, with 9 bases between. In germline, CDR1 is PRHDT, CDR2 FYEKMQ (reference sequence). This CDR3 contains 12 residues. In DNA form, the CDR3 reads TGTGCCAGCAGTCGTACAGACTACGAGCAGTACTTC. This codes for CASSRTDYEQYF.

The chain employs TRBV9 and TRBJ1-2; no reliable D call. Per the germline V gene, CDR1 is SGDLS and CDR2 is YYNGEE. This CDR3 region has 16 residues. V dropped 6 bases and J dropped 1 base, with 19 bases sitting between them. CDR3 nucleotide sequence: TGTGCCAGCACCCCTCGGTCGGAGCCTTATAACTATGGCTACACCTTC. This encodes CASTPRSEPYNYGYTF.

V and J are TRBV5-6 and TRBJ1-4; maybe TRBD1 (5 bases). Germline CDR1 and CDR2: SGHDT and YYEEEE. With 0 bases removed from V and 0 bases from J, the gap between germline ends came to 6 bases. The CDR3 has 15 residues. The CDR3 loop is CASSLGTTTNEKLFF. CDR3 coding DNA: TGTGCCAGCAGCTTGGGGACAACAACTAATGAAAAACTGTTTTTT.

V usage is TRBV4-1 and J usage is TRBJ2-1, with 8 bases that match TRBD1. Looked up from germline, CDR1 is MGHRA and CDR2 is YSYEKL. The CDR3 runs 16 residues. V gave up 1 base and J gave up 2 bases; unmatched junction bases: 4. CDR3 DNA: TGCGCCAGCAGCCAAGCGGCACAGGGGGCCTACAATGAGCAGTTCTTC. This encodes CASSQAAQGAYNEQFF.

This clonotype was seen more than once but under ten times. This chain uses TRBV5-1 with TRBJ1-2; 7 bases fit TRBD1. The CDR3 runs 14 residues. Germline trimming cut 5 bases from V and 0 bases from J; bases unmatched to any gene: 4. The germline V gene has CDR1 SGHRS and CDR2 YFSETQ. CDR3 sequence reads: CASRETGSNYGYTF. The CDR3 DNA follows: TGCGCCAGCAGGGAGACAGGGTCTAACTATGGCTACACCTTC.

This clonotype came up many times. V is TRBV20-1 and J is TRBJ1-2; 7 nucleotides agree with TRBD1. From germline, CDR1 is DFQATT and CDR2 SNEGSKA (reference sequence). The CDR3 is 12 residues long. Trimming at V came to 7 bases and at J to 2 bases, leaving 4 bases not matched to a gene. The CDR3 protein is CSGSQGNYGYTF. The DNA of the CDR3 is TGCAGTGGCTCACAGGGGAACTATGGCTACACCTTC.

This clonotype was counted ten times or more. The CDR3 region is CATGSRDRASGANVLTF. CDR3 DNA sequence: TGTGCCACCGGATCTAGGGACAGGGCCTCTGGGGCCAACGTCCTGACTTTC. V is TRBV24-1 and J is TRBJ2-6, with 9 bases identical to TRBD1. The CDR3 is 17 amino acids. Germline V gene sequence: CDR1 KGHDR, CDR2 SFDVKD. V lost 9 bases, J lost 0 bases, and 8 bases stayed unmatched.

Only a few counts were recorded for this clonotype. The V call is TRBV10-3, the J call TRBJ2-7; D gene ambiguous. Trimming pared 6 bases from V and 1 base from J, leaving 7 bases between. The CDR3 covers 12 residues. Germline assignment: CDR1 ENHRY and CDR2 SYGVKD. CDR3 protein: CAISSGSYEQYF. The CDR3 nucleotides are TGTGCCATCAGCTCCGGATCCTACGAGCAGTACTTC.

About this clonotype itself: Being one base from a much bigger clone, this may be a read error. CDR3 loop: CASSSRDIFYGYTF. The CDR3 region has the DNA TGTGCCAGCAGTTCCCGGGACATCTTCTATGGCTACACCTTC. V and J are TRBV5-6 and TRBJ1-2; a weak D match, TRBD1 (6 bases). Trimming removed 5 bases from V and 4 bases from J, with 15 bases in between. The CDR3 covers 14 residues. From germline, CDR1 is SGHDT and CDR2 YYEEEE.

This clonotype was seen a few times. The rearrangement links TRBV19 to TRBJ2-7, with 7 nucleotides matching TRBD2. Germline CDR1 and CDR2: LNHDA and SQIVND (reference sequence). Trimming took 1 base from V and 1 from J; bases not matched to a gene: 4. The CDR3 consists of 15 residues. The DNA of the CDR3 is TGTGCCAGTAGTATAGGGCGGGGGTCGTCCTACGAGCAGTACTTC. Translating gives CASSIGRGSSYEQYF.

This clonotype was counted many times. The chain uses TRBV7-2 and TRBJ1-6; unclear D gene. Germline CDR1 reads SGHTA; CDR2 reads FQGNSA. This CDR3 is built from 12 residues. Trimming stripped 1 base from V and 13 bases from J, with 8 bases between. CDR3 bases: TGTGCCAGCAGCTTAGTTATGTCGCCCCTCCACTTT. Amino acid sequence: CASSLVMSPLHF.

In its sample, this clonotype was seen many times. The genes are TRBV21-1 and TRBJ2-3; the table calls TRBD1, which could not be checked here. TRBV21-1 corresponds to a pseudogene. CDR3 length: 13 residues. The CDR3 protein is CASSRRDTDTQYF. CDR3 DNA sequence: TGTGCCAGCAGCCGCAGGGACACAGATACGCAGTATTTT.

Details on this clonotype: A read error may be the cause here, since a much bigger clone is one base away. The chain is built from TRBV20-1 and TRBJ2-1; 7 bases line up with TRBD1. This CDR3 is built from 10 residues. Germline V gene lookup returns CDR1 DFQATT and CDR2 SNEGSKA (reference sequence). The CDR3 coding sequence is TGCAGTGCAAAAGACAGGGAGCAGGTCTTC. Protein product: CSAKDREQVF.

The table lists this clonotype with many counts. The chain combines TRBV6-5 with TRBJ2-3; 9 bases match TRBD1. Germline V gene lookup returns CDR1 MNHEY and CDR2 SVGAGI. The V segment lost 8 bases and the J segment 13 bases; nucleotides outside the gene matches: 16. This CDR3 region has 14 residues. CDR3 DNA sequence: TGTGCCAGCTCAGGGACAGGGAAGCAACAGGGGGAGTATTTT. Amino acid sequence: CASSGTGKQQGEYF.